The TCR beta chain described here comes from a study of T cells in Graves' hyperthyroidism and ophthalmopathy. Across the study: Upon initial diagnosis and before any treatment, peripheral blood was collected.

There are 15 residues in the CDR3. Between the trimmed V and J ends, which lost 0 bases and 7 bases, there was a span of 16 bases. From germline, CDR1 is SGDLS and CDR2 YYNGEE. RNA transcripts served as the template for amplifying TCR beta CDR3 regions. The HTBI set primed first-round TCR CDR3 RT-PCR. TCRdb fed the multiplex PCR reads into MiXCR, producing one record per CDR3 protein. The sample yields around 350,000 distinct CDR3 sequences, 15% to 20% seen once. This clonotype occurred many times. The sequence came from a woman aged 18-35 years with Graves' hyperthyroidism. J is TRBJ1-1 and V is TRBV9; D might be TRBD1 (5 bases). Material for sequencing was blood. CDR3 bases: TGTGCCAGCAGCGTAGACTTCACAGGACTCTTTGAAGCTTTCTTT. It encodes CASSVDFTGLFEAFF.